The TCR beta chain under discussion was sequenced for a study of tumor-infiltrating lymphocytes in primary liver carcinoma. Looking at the study overall: Sequencing of the samples generated roughly 3.65 to 7.13 million productive TCRbeta reads, with similar yields across tissue types. Study-level findings and limits: A significantly higher top-250-clone fraction was recorded for tumors than for blood (p = 0.039).

Of note for this clonotype: Antigen unknown. The junction and the germline gene differ at one end; a read error may be behind it.

The template, 500 ng total RNA, yielded TCR beta cDNA made with a constant-region primer. TCR beta libraries came from three nested multiplex PCR rounds using slightly modified ARM-PCR. TRBV1-TRBV30 forward primers paired with a C-beta reverse primer drove the first two PCR rounds, 10 cycles each. TCRdb recomputed calls from the multiplex PCR reads with MiXCR, one row per CDR3 protein. The sample includes 75,000 to 80,000 distinct CDR3 sequences, approximately 62% seen only once; the top ten take roughly 28%. Extraction of RNA together with DNA used 20-30 mg of unsorted bulk tissue. Resecting the tumor surgically was how the patients' primary liver carcinoma was treated. Patients were treatment-naive with chronic HBV infection. The germline V gene has CDR1 SGHAT and CDR2 FQNNGV. CDR3 length: 15 residues.

This receptor was taken from a man aged 40-49 years with primary liver carcinoma and hepatitis B virus infection. This chain links TRBV11-2 with TRBJ1-2; 9 positions match TRBD1. The source material was tumor-adjacent normal liver tissue. CDR3 sequence: CANSHTGGSSPGYTF. The CDR3 DNA is TGTGCCAACAGCCATACAGGGGGCTCCTCCCCTGGCTACACATTC.